Below, one T cell receptor (beta chain) is given with its context. This clone's antigen is unknown. No qualities accompany the bases; no much larger clone lies one base away. TCR beta VDJ combination and CDR3 sequence profiling used genomic DNA as the template. An Illumina HiSeq 2000 was the platform used for TCR repertoire sequencing. Per the source publication's procedure: Repertoires were assessed using TRBV/TRBJ rearrangement plots, CDR3 size and DJ length profiles, and Simpson's diversity index. The immunodominant clone was defined as the most abundant DNA sequence in deep sequencing data. CDR3 amino acid sequences were screened for sharing across subjects and compared with published repertoires and the VDJdb database. The public reads were run again by TCRdb, first through fastp at Q25 and then through MiXCR, and only productive beta chains were kept. Here each entry gathers all rows of one CDR3 protein and keeps the most common genes and DNA. The V and J calls were not made by the authors but by TCRdb's processing. Recorded for this sample are hundreds of thousands of distinct CDR3 sequences; 82% of them occurred a single time. The leading ten clones occupy 35% to 50% of the sample.

As encoded in the germline V gene, CDR1 is SGHVS while CDR2 is FQNEAQ. Between the V and J ends, shortened by 3 bases and 1 base respectively, the junction contains 22 bases. The CDR3, cysteine through valine, is 18 amino acids long. Only the CDR3 part of the read is kept: 54 bases, read in frame from the first base. This record comes from a study of CD8+CD57+ T cells in acquired aplastic anemia (dated by TCRdb to the late 2010s). With respect to the entire study: Extracted DNA from sorted CD4+ and CD8+ cells averaged around 2.9 ug, ranging from roughly 0.17 to 30 ug. CD8+CD57+ expansion was defined as frequency above the mean frequency observed in healthy subjects.

Expansion of CD8+CD57+ cells had been shown by flow cytometry in the patients chosen for sequencing. Every patient had a diagnosis of severe acquired aplastic anemia based on International Study of Aplastic Anemia and Agranulocytosis and Camitta criteria. No patient had received any therapy when blood was sampled. The study deep-sequenced TCR repertoires of sorted CD4+ and CD8+ blood T cells from severe aplastic anemia patients and healthy subjects. In the USA, patient enrollment took place under clinicaltrials.gov protocols 00001620, 01623167, 00001397, 00071045, 00081523 and 00961064. Ficoll-Paque density gradient centrifugation was used to isolate peripheral blood mononuclear cells. Before DNA extraction, CD4+ and CD8+ T cells were sorted with FACS or magnetic beads. What the authors observed across the whole study: Fewer than 30 CD8+ CDR3 sequences were found in both patients and controls but appeared to be highly expressed in patients and within the immunodominant clones of the patients. CD8+ Simpson's diversity did not differ significantly between patients and healthy controls (P=0.060).

What was sequenced was sorted CD4+, CD8+, or CD8+CD57+ T cells (not recorded which) from PBMCs. The origin of this receptor is a human donor with aplastic anemia. The sequence is built from TRBV7-8 and TRBJ2-7; the D gene is not confidently resolved. The nucleotide sequence reads TGTGCCAGCAGCTTTCATCGAGGTCCGGCAGCCCTTTCCTACGAGCAGTACGTC. Translated, this gives CASSFHRGPAALSYEQYV.